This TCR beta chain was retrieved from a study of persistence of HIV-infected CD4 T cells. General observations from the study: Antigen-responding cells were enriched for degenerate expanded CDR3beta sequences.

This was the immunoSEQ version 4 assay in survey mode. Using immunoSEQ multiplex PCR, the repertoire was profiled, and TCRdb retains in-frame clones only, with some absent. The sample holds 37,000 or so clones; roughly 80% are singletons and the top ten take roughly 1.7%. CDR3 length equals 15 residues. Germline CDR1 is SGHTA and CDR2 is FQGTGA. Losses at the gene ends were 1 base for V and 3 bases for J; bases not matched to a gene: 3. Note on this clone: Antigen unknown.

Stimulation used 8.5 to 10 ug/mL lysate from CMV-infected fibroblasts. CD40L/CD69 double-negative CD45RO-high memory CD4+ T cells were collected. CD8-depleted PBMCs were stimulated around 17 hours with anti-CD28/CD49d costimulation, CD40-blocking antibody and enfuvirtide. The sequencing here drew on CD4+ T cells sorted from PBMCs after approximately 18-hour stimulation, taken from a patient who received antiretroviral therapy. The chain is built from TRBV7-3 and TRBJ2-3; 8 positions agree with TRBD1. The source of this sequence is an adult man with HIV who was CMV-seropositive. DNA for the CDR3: TGTGCCAGCAGCTTAAGGACAGGGAAAACAGATACGCAGTATTTT. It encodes CASSLRTGKTDTQYF.